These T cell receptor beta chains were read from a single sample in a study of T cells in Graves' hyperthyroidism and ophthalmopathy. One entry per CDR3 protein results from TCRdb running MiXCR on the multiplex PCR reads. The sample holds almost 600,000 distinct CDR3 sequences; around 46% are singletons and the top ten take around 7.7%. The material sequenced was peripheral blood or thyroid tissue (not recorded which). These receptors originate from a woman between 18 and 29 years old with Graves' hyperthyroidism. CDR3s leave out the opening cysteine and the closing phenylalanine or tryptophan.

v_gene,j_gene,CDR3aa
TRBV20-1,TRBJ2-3,SARDRRPTDTDTQY
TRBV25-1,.,ASSLTLADMYNEQF
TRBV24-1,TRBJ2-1,ATSEQQALGQF
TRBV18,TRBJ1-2,ASSPPNREDYGYT
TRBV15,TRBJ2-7,ATSRDYSGSTGELY
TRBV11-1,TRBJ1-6,ASSLGTVSPLH
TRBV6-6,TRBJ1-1,ASSYSRTDTEAF
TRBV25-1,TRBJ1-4,ASPSGPKEKLF
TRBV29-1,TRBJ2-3,SGVRADTQY
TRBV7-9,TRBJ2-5,ASSLWDGETQY
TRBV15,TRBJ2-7,ATSREWSLRTSAYNYEQY
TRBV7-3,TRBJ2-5,ASSLAGLAGGNQETQY
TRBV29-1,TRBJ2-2,SVGGGTGELF
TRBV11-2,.,ASSLEGRARETQY
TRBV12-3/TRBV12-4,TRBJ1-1,ASSKYAGTEAF
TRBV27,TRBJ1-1,ASSLRPGQGAF
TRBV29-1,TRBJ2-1,SVEPRAGGPYNEQF
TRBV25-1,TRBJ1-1,ASSVLGGTEAF
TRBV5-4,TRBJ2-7,ASSSRTSGILYEQY
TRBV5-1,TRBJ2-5,ASSAGQEETQY
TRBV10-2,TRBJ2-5,ASLAGGPETQY
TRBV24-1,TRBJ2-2,ATSDSRRGELF
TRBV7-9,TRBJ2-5,ASSYGQGRETQY
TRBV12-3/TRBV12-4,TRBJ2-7,ASSPGRLAGYEQY
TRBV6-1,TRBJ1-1,ASSEGWGTLTEAF
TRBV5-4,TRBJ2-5,ASSLSNRVGRETQY
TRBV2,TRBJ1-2,ASKQQNYGYT
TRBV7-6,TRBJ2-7,ASPRWEQY
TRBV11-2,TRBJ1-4,ASSLTKGRDDEKLF
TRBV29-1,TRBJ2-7,SAAWGQGTLSYEQY
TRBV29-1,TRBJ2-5,SVEDGHSTGTQY
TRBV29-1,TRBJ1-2,SQQGSYGYT
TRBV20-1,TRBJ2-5,SAPLRKTRGDGRGETQY